The clone carrying this T cell receptor (beta chain) was recorded only once. This entry comes from a study of technical replicates of blood from a few donors. J was trimmed by 4 bases and V by 3 bases; bases with no gene match: 9. CDR1 and CDR2 from the germline V gene are SGHNT and YENEEA. This CDR3 spans 15 amino acids. Here immunoSEQ multiplex PCR was the method, and the copy in TCRdb shows in-frame clones only, minus some. The sample comprises tens of thousands of clones, 95% to 97% of which are singletons, and around 0.3% rests with the top ten. This TCR derives from a human donor in good health. Sequencing was carried out using T cells isolated from PBMCs. This chain uses TRBV11-3 with TRBJ2-7; the match to TRBD1 covers 7 bases. The CDR3 is CASSLGRGPSYEQYF. The CDR3 DNA is TGTGCCAGCAGCTTGGGTAGGGGGCCCTCGTACGAGCAGTACTTC.